This T cell receptor (beta chain) stems from a study of T cell responses to AZD1222 COVID-19 vaccine. Data came from immunoSEQ multiplex PCR; TCRdb stores just in-frame clones and leaves some out. The table lists approximately 60,000 clones, about four fifths of them singletons. Concerning this clone: The antigen is unknown.

Trimming left V 2 bases short and J 0 bases short, with 17 bases between. CDR1 is LNHDA and CDR2 is SQIVND in the germline V gene (reference sequence). The CDR3 extends over 18 amino acids. General observations from the study: Spike-specific TCR breadth and depth rose after two AZD1222 doses.

The input for sequencing was peripheral blood, taken on day 0 of AZD1222 vaccination. The sequence was obtained from an adult in good health. This rearrangement joins TRBV19 to TRBJ1-3; a possible D gene is TRBD1 (6 bases). Here the CDR3 reads CASSIRRSRGLSGNTIYF. The CDR3 DNA is TGTGCCAGTAGTATAAGGAGGAGCAGGGGCCTCTCTGGAAACACCATATATTTT.